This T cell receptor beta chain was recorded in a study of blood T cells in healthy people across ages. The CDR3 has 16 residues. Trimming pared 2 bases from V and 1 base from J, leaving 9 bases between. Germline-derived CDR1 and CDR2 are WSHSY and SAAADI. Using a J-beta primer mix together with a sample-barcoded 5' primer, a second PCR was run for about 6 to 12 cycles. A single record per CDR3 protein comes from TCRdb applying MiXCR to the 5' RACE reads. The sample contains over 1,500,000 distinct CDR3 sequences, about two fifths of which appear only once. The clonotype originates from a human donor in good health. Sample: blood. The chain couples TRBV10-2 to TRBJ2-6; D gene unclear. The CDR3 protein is CASSEEWGSGANVLTF. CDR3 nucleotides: TGCGCCAGCAGTGAGGAGTGGGGATCTGGGGCCAACGTCCTGACTTTC.